This T cell receptor delta chain was captured by sequencing in a study of γδ T cells in repeated Plasmodium falciparum infection (dated by TCRdb to about 2021). Describing the broader study: The natural-infection arm enrolled Malian children exposed to intense seasonal malaria transmission and compared the Malian children with Australian children matched for age and gender. Four controlled human malaria infections were administered to about five malaria-naive U.S. adults over approximately 580 days by bites from P. falciparum NF54-infected Anopheles stephensi mosquitoes. Samples from controlled-infection subjects were taken at baseline, right before selected infections, and 21 days after each infection. Malian gammadelta TCR repertoires were analysed cross-sectionally during no-transmission periods and were analysed longitudinally across acute febrile malaria episodes. In the study, the shaping of the human gammadelta T cell repertoire by repeated Plasmodium falciparum infection was examined using natural infection in Mali and controlled human malaria infection.

On the study overall, not on this receptor specifically: Compared with the repertoires of Australian children, the Vdelta2-negative gammadelta TCR repertoires of Malian children appeared more clonally expanded, less diverse and less shared. Because the controlled-infection cohort was small, analysis of inter-individual variability in gammadelta T cell responses was limited. Across time and infection, the Vgamma9/Vdelta2+ TCR repertoires showed a highly stable polyclonal makeup, with many TCRgamma sequences overlapping between individuals. Generalizability was limited because the Malian cohort was drawn from a small rural village of predominantly one ethnic group. In Vdelta2-negative, largely Vdelta1+, gammadelta TCR repertoires, repeated controlled infections appeared to drive waves of new clonotype selection.

The CDR3 starts with the cysteine, ends with the phenylalanine, and has 23 residues. Only the CDR3 DNA is retained, 69 bases long and in frame from the first base. V is cut back by 0 bases and J by 9 bases, with 31 bases in the junction unmatched. For CDR1 and CDR2, the germline V gene lists TSWWSYY and QGS. Vgamma9/Vdelta2+ and Vdelta2-negative gammadelta T cell populations were flow-sorted from peripheral blood mononuclear cells for bulk TCR repertoire analysis. This clone was counted ten times or more. It has no known antigen specificity. Base qualities are not at hand, and no much larger clone is one base apart. The protocol used for the library was multiplex PCR. Sequencing used an Illumina MiSeq. Every sorted gammadelta T cell sample had both its TCR gamma (TRG) and TCR delta (TRD) chains sequenced. Per the authors' processing: Clonotype tree plots, accumulated frequency of the top 20 clonotypes, diversity index (DI) and D75 metrics were included in the repertoire analyses. TCRdb called clones afresh from the public reads with CATT; identical DNA rows were later merged. For this entry, the V and J calls and clone size follow TCRdb and not the study's own pipeline. Here the sample has over 45,000 delta-chain clones; 1.6% occur a single time. Approximately 8.6% of the sample goes to the ten largest clones.

The sequence was obtained from a pool of human donors (malaria-infected and uninfected, not separated). Sequences were obtained from gamma-delta T cells from blood. The chain is assembled from TRDV1 and TRDJ1; 10 junctional bases match TRDD3. The DNA sequence is given as TGTGCTCTTGGGGAACTAGAGACGAAAGCGGAGGTCGCGTTTCTGGGGGATAGAAAGGAACTCATCTTT. Translation gives CALGELETKAEVAFLGDRKELIF.